This T cell receptor (beta chain) was obtained from a study of T cells after yellow fever vaccination. Whole-study findings and limits: The booster saw the reappearance of most primary-vaccination clones (approximately 97% CD4, 80% to 90% CD8).

This clonotype has just a few counts. Its cognate antigen is unknown. TCRdb re-derived calls from the 5' RACE reads in MiXCR, one entry per CDR3 protein. Seen here are about 360,000 distinct CDR3 sequences, 6.2% observed once, and the top ten hold about 15%. Germline V lookup: CDR1 SGHAT, CDR2 FQNNGV. This CDR3 contains 18 residues. V gave up 0 bases and J gave up 6 bases, with 23 bases separating them. This specimen consisted of PBMCs, obtained 5 days after the yellow fever booster vaccination. This chain uses TRBV11-2 with TRBJ1-2; maybe TRBD1 (6 bases). The TCR originated in a man younger than 45 who received the YFV17D yellow fever vaccine. The DNA of the CDR3 is TGTGCCAGCAGCTTAGAACACGACAGGCAATCAATGGGGGATGGCTACACCTTC. This translates into CASSLEHDRQSMGDGYTF. The variable domain in full, completed from reference TRBV11-2 and TRBJ1-2, reads EAGVAQSPRYKIIEKRQSVAFWCNPISGHATLYWYQQILGQGPKLLIQFQNNGVVDDSQLPKDRFSAERLKGVDSTLKIQPAKLEDSAVYLCASSLEHDRQSMGDGYTFGSGTRLTVV.